The present T cell receptor beta chain was sequenced within a study of human thymus T cells. Germline V lookup: CDR1 KGHSH, CDR2 LQKENI. There are 14 residues in the CDR3. Trimming at V came to 5 bases and at J to 7 bases, leaving 4 bases not matched to a gene. Using immunoSEQ multiplex PCR, the repertoire was profiled, and TCRdb retains in-frame clones only, with some absent. The sample lists under 70,000 clones, around 94% seen once, with nearly 6% in the top ten. All available leukocytes, rather than a set cell count, yielded the blood DNA. The sequencing input was blood. V is TRBV18 and J is TRBJ2-1; TRBD2 matches at 11 bases. The sequence derives from a boy younger than two with a congenital heart defect but otherwise immunologically healthy. DNA for the CDR3: TGTGCCAGCTCAACTATAGCGGGGGGGAATGAGCAGTTCTTC. Translated: CASSTIAGGNEQFF.